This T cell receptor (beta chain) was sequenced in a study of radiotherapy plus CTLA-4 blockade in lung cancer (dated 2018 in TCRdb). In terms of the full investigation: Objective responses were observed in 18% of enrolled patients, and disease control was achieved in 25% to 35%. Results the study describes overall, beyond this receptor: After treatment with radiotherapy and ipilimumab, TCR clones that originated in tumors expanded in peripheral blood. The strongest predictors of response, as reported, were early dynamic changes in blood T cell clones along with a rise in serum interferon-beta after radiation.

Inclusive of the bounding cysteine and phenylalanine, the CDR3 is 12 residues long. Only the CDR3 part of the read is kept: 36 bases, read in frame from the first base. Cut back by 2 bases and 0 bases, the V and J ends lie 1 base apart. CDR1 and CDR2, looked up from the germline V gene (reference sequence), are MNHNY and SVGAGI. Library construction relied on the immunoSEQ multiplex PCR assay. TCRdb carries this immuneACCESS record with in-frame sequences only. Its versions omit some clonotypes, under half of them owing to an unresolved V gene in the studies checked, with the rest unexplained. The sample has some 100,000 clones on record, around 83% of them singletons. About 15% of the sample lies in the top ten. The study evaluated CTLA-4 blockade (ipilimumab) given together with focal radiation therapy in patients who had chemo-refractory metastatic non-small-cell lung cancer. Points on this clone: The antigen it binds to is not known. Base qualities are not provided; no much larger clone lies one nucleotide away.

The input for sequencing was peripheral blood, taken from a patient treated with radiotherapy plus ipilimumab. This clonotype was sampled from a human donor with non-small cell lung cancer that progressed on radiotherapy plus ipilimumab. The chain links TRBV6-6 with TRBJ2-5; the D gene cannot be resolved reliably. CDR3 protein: CASSYHQETQYF. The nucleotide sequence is TGTGCCAGCAGTTACCACCAAGAGACCCAGTACTTC.